What follows are 11 T cell receptor beta chains derived from one specimen sequenced in a study of T cells in Graves' hyperthyroidism and ophthalmopathy (dated by TCRdb to the late 2010s). Libraries were constructed by multiplex PCR. TCRdb lists the instrument as Illumina HiSeq 2000. The TCR beta CDR3 regions were amplified from the RNA transcripts. The first round of RT-PCR for the TCR CDR3 was performed with the HTBI primer set and the Qiagen OneStep RT-PCR kit. TCRdb cleaned the public reads at Q25 with fastp, built clones with MiXCR and kept in-frame beta chains. When rows share a CDR3 protein, they turn into one entry using the most common DNA and genes. This sample is represented by 650,000 to 850,000 distinct CDR3 sequences; 18% of them were singletons. 15% to 20% of the sample goes to the ten largest clones. Input material: blood. Receptors were obtained from a woman aged 45-65 years with Graves' hyperthyroidism that later progressed to Graves' ophthalmopathy.

This clonotype was counted many times. The chain has TRBV6-1 and TRBJ2-7; tentative D call: TRBD2 (6 bases). The CDR3 runs 15 residues. With 7 bases removed from V and 2 bases from J, the gap between germline ends came to 18 bases. Germline CDR1 MNHNS, CDR2 SASEGT. DNA for the CDR3: TGTGCCAGCACCCTTGAGGGACTCCCGACCTACGAGCAGTACTTC. This translates into CASTLEGLPTYEQYF.

This rearrangement joins TRBV6-2 or TRBV6-3 to TRBJ1-2; 7 bases match TRBD1. In germline, CDR1 is MNHEY, CDR2 SVGEGT. Trimming at V came to 5 bases and at J to 5 bases, leaving 8 bases not matched to a gene. The CDR3 has 14 residues. Here the CDR3 reads CASSREQGKYGYTF. DNA for the CDR3: TGTGCCAGCAGTAGGGAACAGGGGAAATATGGCTACACCTTC.

This clonotype was seen only a few times. This rearrangement joins TRBV11-2 to TRBJ2-3; TRBD1 matches 7 bases. In germline, CDR1 is SGHAT, CDR2 FQNNGV. Trimming at V came to 5 bases and at J to 4 bases, leaving 9 bases not matched to a gene. The CDR3 loop spans 15 amino acids. The DNA for the CDR3 is TGTGCCAGCAGCCCCCGACAGGGATGGTCAGATACGCAGTATTTT. It specifies CASSPRQGWSDTQYF.

Many counts were recorded for this clonotype. The chain is built from TRBV3-1 and TRBJ2-5; D unclear. The CDR3 loop spans 13 amino acids. Germline V gives CDR1 LGHDT, CDR2 YNNKEL (reference sequence). Trimming removed 3 bases at V and 2 bases at J, with 7 bases between. The DNA for the CDR3 is TGTGCCAGCAGCCAGGCAATTCAAGAGACCCAGTACTTC. It yields the protein CASSQAIQETQYF.

This clonotype turned up a few times. This chain links TRBV6-5 with TRBJ2-3, with no clear D. The CDR3 runs to 15 residues. V was cut by 2 bases and J by 2 bases, with 11 bases left in between. CDR1 is MNHEY and CDR2 is SVGAGI in the germline V gene. CDR3 region: CASSYRVPNTDTQYF. DNA of the CDR3: TGTGCCAGCAGTTACCGGGTTCCTAACACAGATACGCAGTATTTT.

This clonotype was seen many times. The chain combines TRBV3-1 with TRBJ2-7; no definite D call. The CDR3 has 13 residues. The V end was cut by 0 bases, the J end by 4 bases, with 7 bases between. Germline V CDR1 and CDR2: LGHDT, YNNKEL (reference sequence). The CDR3 protein is CASSQDLGYEQYF. The CDR3 DNA sequence: TGTGCCAGCAGCCAAGATTTGGGTTACGAGCAGTACTTC.

A few counts support this clonotype. V gene TRBV18 combines with J gene TRBJ1-1; TRBD1 matches 7 bases. This CDR3 comprises 14 residues. V dropped 3 bases and J dropped 7; count of bases not matched to a gene: 8. Per the germline V gene, CDR1 is KGHSH and CDR2 is LQKENI. The CDR3 bases are TGTGCCAGCTCACCTGACAGGGCGCAAGTTGAAGCTTTCTTT. It translates to CASSPDRAQVEAFF.

This chain connects TRBV12-3 or TRBV12-4 to TRBJ2-1; D is possibly TRBD1 (5 bases). The CDR3 is 11 amino acids. Trimming stripped 5 bases from V and 8 bases from J, with 7 bases between. The CDR3 is CASSGAYEQFF. CDR3 bases: TGTGCCAGCAGTGGGGCCTATGAGCAGTTCTTC.

The chain employs TRBV27 and TRBJ1-1, with D perhaps TRBD1 (5 bases). Germline values: CDR1 MNHEY, CDR2 SMNVEV (reference sequence). V lost 4 bases and J 0 bases, leaving 9 bases between the germline ends. CDR3 length: 14 amino acids. CDR3 residues: CASSSRQMNTEAFF. The CDR3 DNA sequence: TGTGCCAGCAGTTCCCGACAGATGAACACTGAAGCTTTCTTT.

This clonotype has a handful of counts. The chain couples TRBV2 to TRBJ1-1; D might be TRBD1 (5 bases). Germline V gene data show CDR1 as SNHLY and CDR2 as FYNNEI. V lost 3 bases to trimming and J lost 1 base, with 27 bases between them. This CDR3 is built from 20 residues. CDR3 in DNA: TGTGCCAGCAGTGACCGCGATGTGGGGGGGTATTTTCCCCCGAACACTGAAGCTTTCTTT. It specifies CASSDRDVGGYFPPNTEAFF.

This clonotype was detected only a few times. The chain carries TRBV7-9 and TRBJ2-5; either TRBD1 or TRBD2 may supply D (6 bases each). The CDR3 has 16 amino acids. V shed 1 base and J shed 2 bases, with 14 bases lying between them. Looked up from germline, CDR1 is SEHNR and CDR2 is FQNEAQ (reference sequence). As DNA, the CDR3 is TGTGCCAGCAGCTTAGTTTCAGGGGCGGGGCAAGAGACCCAGTACTTC. It translates to CASSLVSGAGQETQYF.